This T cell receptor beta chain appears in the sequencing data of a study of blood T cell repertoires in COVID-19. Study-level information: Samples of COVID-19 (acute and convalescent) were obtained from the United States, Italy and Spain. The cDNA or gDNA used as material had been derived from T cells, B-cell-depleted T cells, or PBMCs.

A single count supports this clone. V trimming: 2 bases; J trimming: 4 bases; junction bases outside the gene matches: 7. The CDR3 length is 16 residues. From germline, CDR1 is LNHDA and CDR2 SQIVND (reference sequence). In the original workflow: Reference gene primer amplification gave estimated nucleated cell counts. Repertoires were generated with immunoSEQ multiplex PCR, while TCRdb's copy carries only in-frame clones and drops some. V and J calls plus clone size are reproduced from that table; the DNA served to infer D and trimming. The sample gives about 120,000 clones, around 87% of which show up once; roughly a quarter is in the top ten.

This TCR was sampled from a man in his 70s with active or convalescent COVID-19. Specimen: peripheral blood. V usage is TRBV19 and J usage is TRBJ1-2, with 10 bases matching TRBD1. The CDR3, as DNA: TGTGCCAGTAGTATACCCGGGGACAGGGGTATCTATGGCTACACCTTC. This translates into CASSIPGDRGIYGYTF.